Following are 32 T cell receptor beta chains from one sample sequenced in a study of control samples from healthy donors and cancer patients. TCRdb's copy holds only in-frame clones and misses some; the assay was immunoSEQ multiplex PCR. The table lists approximately 150,000 clones, more than 85% of them singletons. Sequenced material: blood. Receptor source: a woman in her thirties or forties in good health.

The J gene is TRBJ2-3, the V gene TRBV7-3, with a possible D match to TRBD1 (5 bases). Germline lookup yields CDR1 SGHTA and CDR2 FQGTGA. V gave up 4 bases and J gave up 0 bases, with 17 bases separating them. The CDR3 has 17 amino acids. The CDR3 DNA sequence: TGTGCCAGCAGCTCCATCGCCGACAGTGTTAGCACAGATACGCAGTATTTT. Translated: CASSSIADSVSTDTQYF.

The gene calls are TRBV13 and TRBJ1-2, with 8 positions matching TRBD1. Germline trimming cut 5 bases from V and 4 bases from J; bases unmatched to any gene: 6. The germline CDR1 and CDR2 sequences are PRHDT and FYEKMQ (reference sequence). The CDR3 runs 14 residues. The CDR3 is CASSADRGGYGYTF. The CDR3 DNA reads as TGTGCCAGCAGCGCAGACAGGGGTGGCTATGGCTACACCTTC.

This clone was counted only a few times. V gene TRBV2 combines with J gene TRBJ2-7; D gene uncertain. Trimming took 5 bases from V and 1 from J, leaving 6 bases between them. CDR3 size: 12 residues. From germline, CDR1 is SNHLY and CDR2 FYNNEI. The CDR3: CASSHRSYEQYF. CDR3 coding DNA: TGTGCCAGCAGTCACCGTTCCTACGAGCAGTACTTC.

Comments on this clone: The same CDR3 can be traced to other DNA sequences in this sample. The rearrangement uses TRBV5-6 and TRBJ2-7; no firm D call. The germline V gene encodes CDR1 SGHDT and CDR2 YYEEEE. CDR3 length: 12 residues. Trimming took 1 base from V and 1 from J, leaving 3 bases between them. CDR3 DNA sequence: TGTGCCAGCAGCTTGAGGTCCTACGAGCAGTACTTC. It is translated as CASSLRSYEQYF.

The gene calls are TRBV3-1 (or the pseudogene TRBV3-2) and TRBJ1-1; 7 bases are a match to TRBD1. The trim removed 7 bases at V and 11 bases at J, leaving 7 bases unmatched. The CDR3 length is 11 residues. Germline V gene data show CDR1 as LGHDT and CDR2 as YNNKEL (reference sequence). Here the CDR3 reads CASTQGGVAFF. As DNA, the CDR3 is TGTGCCAGCACCCAGGGGGGGGTGGCTTTCTTT.

The V call is TRBV10-3, the J call TRBJ1-2, with TRBD1 matching over 10 bases. Losses at the gene ends were 2 bases for V and 5 bases for J; bases not matched to a gene: 5. From germline, CDR1 is ENHRY and CDR2 SYGVKD. There are 15 residues in the CDR3. This chain's CDR3 is CAISERDRGSYGYTF. As DNA, the CDR3 is TGTGCCATCAGTGAGAGGGACAGGGGATCATATGGCTACACCTTC.

This rearrangement joins TRBV7-8 to TRBJ2-5; D not certain. Looked up from germline, CDR1 is SGHVS and CDR2 is FQNEAQ. V shed 3 bases and J shed 1 base, with 18 bases lying between them. CDR3 size: 17 residues. This CDR3 reads CASSFRRIQTRQETQYF. DNA of the CDR3: TGTGCCAGCAGCTTTAGGAGAATTCAAACCCGCCAAGAGACCCAGTACTTC.

V is TRBV3-1 (or the pseudogene TRBV3-2) and J is TRBJ1-4; D gene unclear. V was trimmed by 4 bases and J by 15 bases, leaving 15 bases between them. Germline V CDR1 and CDR2: LGHDT, YNNKEL (reference sequence). The CDR3 spans 12 residues. CDR3 DNA: TGTGCCAGCAGCCCCAGTGGGTCCCAGGTGTTTTTT. Amino acids: CASSPSGSQVFF.

The chain employs TRBV7-3 and TRBJ2-2; no definite D call. CDR1 is SGHTA and CDR2 is FQGTGA in the germline V gene. Deletions cut 4 bases from V and 6 bases from J, with 12 bases between. The CDR3 length is 14 residues. CDR3: CASSSYDNPGELFF. The CDR3 coding sequence is TGTGCCAGCAGCTCCTACGACAACCCCGGGGAGCTGTTTTTT.

This chain joins TRBV6-5 and TRBJ1-1; possible D gene TRBD1, 6 bases. This CDR3 contains 13 residues. V was shortened by 0 bases and J by 7 bases, with 9 bases between the two germline ends. CDR1 is MNHEY and CDR2 is SVGAGI in the germline V gene. CDR3 nucleotides: TGTGCCAGCAGTTACTCCAGGGGAAATGAAGCTTTCTTT. This gives the protein CASSYSRGNEAFF.

The chain joins TRBV6-5 to TRBJ1-2; 10 bases align to TRBD1. Germline V lookup: CDR1 MNHEY, CDR2 SVGAGI. CDR3 length equals 14 residues. Losses at the gene ends were 6 bases for V and 4 bases for J; bases not matched to a gene: 5. The CDR3 nucleotides read TGTGCCAGCAGGAGGGACAGGGGAACCTATGGCTACACCTTC. Translated, it gives CASRRDRGTYGYTF.

The V gene is TRBV15, the J gene TRBJ1-5, with 7 nucleotides matching TRBD1. Trimming removed 3 bases from V and 3 bases from J; junction bases left unmatched: 5. The V gene's germline CDR1 is LNHNV and CDR2 YYDKDF (reference sequence). The CDR3 spans 15 residues. This CDR3 is CATSRATGVNQPQHF. In DNA form, the CDR3 reads TGTGCCACCAGCAGGGCTACAGGGGTCAATCAGCCCCAGCATTTT.

The sample holds one count of this clone. The V call is TRBV28, the J call TRBJ2-7, with 8 positions matching TRBD1. The CDR3 contains 14 residues. Germline values: CDR1 MDHEN, CDR2 SYDVKM. V lost 6 bases to trimming and J lost 1 base; unmatched junction nucleotides: 5. Here the CDR3 DNA reads TGTGCCAGCAGCGACAGGGGACTTTCCTACGAGCAGTACTTC. Its translation: CASSDRGLSYEQYF.

The rearrangement joins TRBV27 to TRBJ2-7, with 7 bases matching TRBD1. Unmatched junction bases numbered 8, after V lost 0 bases and J lost 3 bases. Germline loops: CDR1 MNHEY, CDR2 SMNVEV (reference sequence). The CDR3 loop spans 16 amino acids. The CDR3 bases are TGTGCCAGCAGTTTATCCTCGGGACAGAAGAACTACGAGCAGTACTTC. This translates into CASSLSSGQKNYEQYF.

This rearrangement joins TRBV27 to TRBJ2-2; D gene uncertain. Germline V CDR1 and CDR2: MNHEY, SMNVEV (reference sequence). The V and J ends lost 3 bases and 1 base respectively, with 6 bases between them. The CDR3 is made up of 14 amino acids. Here the CDR3 reads CASSFGLNTGELFF. The CDR3 DNA sequence: TGTGCCAGCAGTTTCGGGCTGAACACCGGGGAGCTGTTTTTT.

The gene calls are TRBV15 and TRBJ2-2, with D uncertain. V was cut by 1 base and J by 3 bases, with 6 bases left in between. CDR3 length equals 14 residues. Germline CDR1 is LNHNV and CDR2 is YYDKDF (reference sequence). CDR3 sequence: CATSRGGYTGELFF. CDR3 bases: TGTGCCACCAGCAGAGGGGGATACACCGGGGAGCTGTTTTTT. Full variable domain (remainder filled in from reference TRBV15 and TRBJ2-2): DAMVIQNPRYQVTQFGKPVTLSCSQTLNHNVMYWYQQKSSQAPKLLFHYYDKDFNNEADTPDNFQSRRPNTSFCFLDIRSPGLGDTAMYLCATSRGGYTGELFFGEGSRLTVL.

CDR3 loop: CASSQGAYGYTF. Here the CDR3 DNA reads TGTGCCAGCAGCCAGGGTGCCTATGGCTACACCTTC. The chain combines TRBV14 with TRBJ1-2, with D unclear. This CDR3 contains 12 residues. Germline V gives CDR1 SGHDN, CDR2 FVKESK. Trimming took 3 bases from V and 4 from J, leaving 6 bases between them. The variable domain in full, with the rest retrieved from reference TRBV14 and TRBJ1-2, is EAGVTQFPSHSVIEKGQTVTLRCDPISGHDNLYWYRRVMGKEIKFLLHFVKESKQDESGMPNNRFLAERTGGTYSTLKVQPAELEDSGVYFCASSQGAYGYTFGSGTRLTVV.

V gene TRBV5-6 combines with J gene TRBJ2-7; no clear D gene. Germline V gene data show CDR1 as SGHDT and CDR2 as YYEEEE. V was shortened by 5 bases and J by 0 bases, with 18 bases between the two germline ends. CDR3 length: 16 residues. For the CDR3, the DNA is TGTGCCAGCAGTCCCTCTTCCAACCCCGTCTCCTACGAGCAGTACTTC. It specifies CASSPSSNPVSYEQYF. Full variable domain (outside the CDR3, taken from reference TRBV5-6 and TRBJ2-7): DAGVTQSPTHLIKTRGQQVTLRCSPKSGHDTVSWYQQALGQGPQFIFQYYEEEERQRGNFPDRFSGHQFPNYSSELNVNALLLGDSALYLCASSPSSNPVSYEQYFGPGTRLTVT.

CDR3 protein: CASSQEAAYNEQFF. In nucleotides, the CDR3 is TGTGCCAGCAGCCAAGAGGCAGCCTACAATGAGCAGTTCTTC. The rearrangement uses TRBV3-1 (or the pseudogene TRBV3-2) and TRBJ2-1; D call uncertain. Germline CDR1 LGHDT, CDR2 YNNKEL (reference sequence). V lost 0 bases and J 2 bases, leaving 5 bases between the germline ends. This CDR3 is built from 14 residues.

Worth noting for this clone: Other DNA sequences of this sample code for an identical CDR3. This chain joins TRBV7-3 and TRBJ2-2; tentatively, D is TRBD2 (7 bases). Germline-derived CDR1 and CDR2 are SGHTA and FQGTGA. V was trimmed by 1 base and J by 6 bases, leaving 15 bases between them. The length of the CDR3 is 16 residues. CDR3 protein: CASSLMGRGRSGELFF. CDR3 in DNA: TGTGCCAGCAGCTTAATGGGGCGGGGGCGCTCCGGGGAGCTGTTTTTT.

The V and J genes are TRBV23-1 and TRBJ1-4, with 7 bases aligning to TRBD1. TRBV23-1 is labeled an ORF, and its function is uncertain. Trimming at V came to 4 bases and at J to 5 bases, leaving 22 bases not matched to a gene. This CDR3 has 20 amino acids. The CDR3 loop is CASSPTLGTANRPINEKLFF. The DNA for the CDR3 is TGCGCCAGCAGTCCCACCCTAGGGACAGCAAACCGCCCAATAAATGAAAAACTGTTTTTT.

This clone is a singleton in its sample. The chain combines TRBV11-3 with TRBJ2-5, with 8 bases that match TRBD2. V was clipped by 5 bases and J by 5 bases; unmatched bases: 4. This CDR3 spans 13 amino acids. Germline assignment: CDR1 SGHNT and CDR2 YENEEA. The CDR3 reads CASSPGGRETQYF. In DNA form, the CDR3 reads TGTGCCAGCAGCCCGGGGGGGCGCGAGACCCAGTACTTC.

V is TRBV9 and J is TRBJ2-3; D is perhaps TRBD1 (6 bases). Trimming cost V 5 bases and J 2 bases, with 12 bases left between them. The CDR3 has 14 residues. Germline V CDR1 and CDR2: SGDLS, YYNGEE. CDR3 in amino acids: CASSPGTHTDTQYF. The CDR3 DNA sequence: TGTGCCAGCAGTCCCGGGACACACACAGATACGCAGTATTTT.

The CDR3 protein is CASSSWDGNEKLFF. The CDR3 bases are TGTGCCAGCAGCAGCTGGGACGGGAATGAAAAACTGTTTTTT. The rearrangement links TRBV5-6 to TRBJ1-4; D is possibly TRBD1 (5 bases). The V end was cut by 4 bases, the J end by 5 bases, with 12 bases between. The CDR3 contains 14 residues. Germline values: CDR1 SGHDT, CDR2 YYEEEE.

This chain links TRBV5-5 with TRBJ1-2; no clear D. Germline CDR1 SGHKS, CDR2 YYEKEE (reference sequence). V was trimmed by 6 bases and J by 8 bases, leaving 8 bases between them. CDR3 size: 10 residues. The DNA of the CDR3 is TGTGCCAGCAACAGTGAGGGCTACACCTTC. Translation: CASNSEGYTF.

The gene calls are TRBV19 and TRBJ2-2; D is uncertain. Germline V lookup: CDR1 LNHDA, CDR2 SQIVND (reference sequence). V was pared by 2 bases and J by 2 bases, with 18 bases between. The CDR3 sequence is 18 residues long. This CDR3 reads CASSIFQEAIPNTGELFF. The CDR3 DNA reads TGTGCCAGTAGTATATTCCAGGAAGCTATCCCTAACACCGGGGAGCTGTTTTTT.

The J gene is TRBJ1-5, the V gene TRBV29-1; no clear D gene. CDR1 SQVTM and CDR2 ANQGSEA come from the germline V gene. This CDR3 is 12 amino acids long. V dropped 4 bases and J dropped 6 bases, with 10 bases sitting between them. DNA for the CDR3: TGCAGCGTTGGGGAGATAGGTCAGCCCCAGCATTTT. Protein: CSVGEIGQPQHF.

The J gene is TRBJ1-2, the V gene TRBV19; D ambiguous. CDR1 and CDR2 from the germline V gene are LNHDA and SQIVND (reference sequence). V was clipped by 5 bases and J by 5 bases, with 18 bases between them. The CDR3 has 15 amino acids. In nucleotides, the CDR3 is TGTGCCAGTAGTTTGACACGACGAGAAATTTATGGCTACACCTTC. Translating it yields CASSLTRREIYGYTF.

V is TRBV7-9 and J is TRBJ1-2; the D is unclear. Trimming stripped 1 base from V and 9 bases from J, with 9 bases between. The CDR3 is 12 residues long. Germline CDR1 SEHNR, CDR2 FQNEAQ (reference sequence). The CDR3 sequence is CASSLDTDRYTF. The CDR3 DNA follows: TGTGCCAGCAGCTTAGACACGGATCGCTACACCTTC.

Written as DNA, the CDR3 is TGCGCCAGCAGAGGCTCAGGGGGAGACACTGAAGCTTTCTTT. Translated, it gives CASRGSGGDTEAFF. This rearrangement joins TRBV23-1 to TRBJ1-1; TRBD1 matches at 7 bases. TRBV23-1 is given ORF status, its function remaining uncertain. This CDR3 has 14 amino acids. V shed 6 bases and J 3 bases; nucleotides not matched to a gene: 7.

This chain links TRBV5-1 with TRBJ2-3; 10 positions match TRBD2. In germline, CDR1 is SGHRS, CDR2 YFSETQ. The CDR3 spans 17 residues. V trimming: 0 bases; J trimming: 2 bases; junction bases outside the gene matches: 6. The CDR3 region is CASSLGASGGYTDTQYF. CDR3 coding DNA: TGCGCCAGCAGCTTGGGGGCTAGCGGGGGCTACACAGATACGCAGTATTTT.

This clone occurred once. The chain couples TRBV7-3 to TRBJ1-1, with D possibly TRBD1 on 6 matching bases. The V gene's germline CDR1 is SGHTA and CDR2 FQGTGA. V was shortened by 8 bases and J by 4 bases, with 17 bases between the two germline ends. This CDR3 has 14 residues. The CDR3 nucleotides are TGTGCCAGCGGGAGAGGGGGTTCTTTCACTGAAGCTTTCTTT. This sequence encodes CASGRGGSFTEAFF.